This is a list of T cell receptor beta chains from one sample in a study of blood T cell repertoires in COVID-19. The repertoire was sequenced with immunoSEQ multiplex PCR; TCRdb's copy has only in-frame clones and lacks some. The sample has around 150,000 clones; 70% to 85% are singletons. The sample consisted of peripheral blood. The source of these receptors is a woman over 75 with acute or convalescent COVID-19. CDR3s include the opening cysteine and the closing phenylalanine or tryptophan.

>TRBJ1-1|TRBV7-8
CASSLASGVPNTEAFF
>TRBJ2-2|TRBV5-1
CASSLGFREVTGELFF
>TRBJ2-3|TRBV29-1
CSVEEGTSGRLTDTQYF
>TRBJ2-5|TRBV12-5
CASGLVPLFGETQYF
>TRBJ1-2|TRBV4-2
CASSQEAGTGSFYGYTF
>TRBJ1-2|TRBV6-5
CASSYSPEVYGYTF
>TRBJ2-7|TRBV4-2
CASSRLGGTGSGEQYF
>TRBJ2-7|TRBV3-1/TRBV3-2
CASSTRQGPYEQYF
>TRBJ2-7|TRBV10-3
CAISDDGGEQYF
>TRBJ1-1|TRBV5-6
CASSLVSWSNTEAFF
>TRBJ1-2|TRBV29-1
CSVGGGNYGYTF
>TRBJ2-3|TRBV4-3
CASSQAGASTDTQYF
>TRBJ2-2|TRBV27
CASSFSGTGELFF
>TRBJ1-6|TRBV5-1
CASSEGTQINSPLHF
>TRBJ2-5|TRBV9
CASSQGAAIETQYF
>TRBJ1-1|TRBV12-5
CASGLGGQRNTEAFF
>TRBJ2-2|TRBV15
CATSRDRDSGELFF
>TRBJ1-6|TRBV3-1/TRBV3-2
CASSQDSGVGSPLHF